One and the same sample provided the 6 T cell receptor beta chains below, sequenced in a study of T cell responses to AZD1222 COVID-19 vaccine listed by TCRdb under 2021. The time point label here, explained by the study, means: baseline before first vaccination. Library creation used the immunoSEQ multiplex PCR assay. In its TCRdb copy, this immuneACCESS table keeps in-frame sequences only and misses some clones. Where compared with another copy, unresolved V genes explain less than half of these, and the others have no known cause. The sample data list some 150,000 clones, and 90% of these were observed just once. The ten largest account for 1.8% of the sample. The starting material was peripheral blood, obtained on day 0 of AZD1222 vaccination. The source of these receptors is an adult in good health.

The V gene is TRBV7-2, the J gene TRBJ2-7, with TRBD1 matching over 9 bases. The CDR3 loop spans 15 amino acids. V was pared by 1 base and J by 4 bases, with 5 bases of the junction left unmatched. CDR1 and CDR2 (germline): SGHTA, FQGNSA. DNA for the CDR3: TGTGCCAGCAGCTTAGTACGCGGGACAGGGTACGAGCAGTACTTC. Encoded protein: CASSLVRGTGYEQYF.

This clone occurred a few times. The CDR3: CASREGVNYGYTF. The DNA of the CDR3 is TGTGCCAGCAGGGAGGGGGTAAACTATGGCTACACCTTC. The V and J genes are TRBV6-5 and TRBJ1-2; weak D call: TRBD1 (6 bases). Trimming took 6 bases from V and 2 from J, leaving 10 bases between them. In germline, CDR1 is MNHEY, CDR2 SVGAGI. This CDR3 spans 13 amino acids.

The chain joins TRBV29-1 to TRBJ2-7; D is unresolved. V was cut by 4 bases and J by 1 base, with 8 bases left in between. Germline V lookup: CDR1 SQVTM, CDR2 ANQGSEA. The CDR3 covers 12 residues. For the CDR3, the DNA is TGCAGCGTTGGAGGCTTATCCTACGAGCAGTACTTC. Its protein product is CSVGGLSYEQYF.

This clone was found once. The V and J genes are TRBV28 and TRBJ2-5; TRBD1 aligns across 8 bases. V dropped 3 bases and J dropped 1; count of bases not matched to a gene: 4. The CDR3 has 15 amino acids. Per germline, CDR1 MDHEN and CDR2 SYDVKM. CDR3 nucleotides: TGTGCCAGCAGTTTTCTCGACAGGGGCCAAGAGACCCAGTACTTC. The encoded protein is CASSFLDRGQETQYF.

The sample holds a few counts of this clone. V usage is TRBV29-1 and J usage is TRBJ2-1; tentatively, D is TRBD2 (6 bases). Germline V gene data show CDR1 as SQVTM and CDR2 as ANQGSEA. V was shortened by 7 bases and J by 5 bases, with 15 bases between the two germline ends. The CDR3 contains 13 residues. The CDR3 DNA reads TGCAGCGCTGGGACTCATTTGAACAATGAGCAGTTCTTC. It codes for CSAGTHLNNEQFF.

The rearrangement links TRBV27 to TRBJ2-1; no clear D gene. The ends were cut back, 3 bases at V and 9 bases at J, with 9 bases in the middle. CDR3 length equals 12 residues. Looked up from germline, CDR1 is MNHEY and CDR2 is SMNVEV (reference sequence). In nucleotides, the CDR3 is TGTGCCAGCAGTTTTGGGAATGGTGAGCAGTTCTTC. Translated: CASSFGNGEQFF.